The text below deals with one T cell receptor beta chain. No DNA is shown, since the ends of the CDR3 on it are uncertain; the CDR3 is the one TCRdb lists. This sample was taken from a study of blood T cells in healthy people across ages. The length of the CDR3 is 15 amino acids, counting both ends. The V gene's germline CDR1 is LGHDT and CDR2 YNNKEL (reference sequence). Primed by a sample-barcoded 5' primer and a J-beta primer mix, a second PCR proceeded for roughly 7 to 11 cycles. TCRdb fed the 5' RACE reads into MiXCR, producing one record per CDR3 protein. The profile shows about 680,000 distinct CDR3 sequences, around 49% of them singletons.

The origin of this receptor is a woman in her sixties or seventies in good health. Sequences were obtained from blood. The genes are TRBV3-1 and TRBJ1-2; the DNA was not compared with TRBD1, the D call given in the table. CDR3 sequence reads: CASSQFGTGAYGCTF.